The sequence of this T cell receptor beta chain was determined in a study of T cells in Graves' hyperthyroidism and ophthalmopathy. TCR beta CDR3 regions were amplified from RNA. The HTBI primer set served for first-round RT-PCR of the TCR CDR3. MiXCR, applied by TCRdb to the multiplex PCR reads, yields one record per CDR3 protein. The sample lists roughly 630,000 distinct CDR3 sequences, approximately 15% occurring once. The CDR3 spans 16 residues. V shed 0 bases, J shed 0 bases, and the junction held 3 bases outside the gene matches. This clonotype appeared many times. The chain employs TRBV12-3 or TRBV12-4 and TRBJ2-7; the match to TRBD2 covers 9 bases. The TCR originated in a woman aged 25 to 39 with Graves' hyperthyroidism. Sequenced material: blood. The CDR3 DNA sequence: TGTGCCAGCAGTTTAGCGCTAGCGGGACGCTCCTACGAGCAGTACTTC. Its translation is CASSLALAGRSYEQYF.